This entry concerns a single T cell receptor (beta chain). These data come from a study of blood T cell repertoires in COVID-19. Study context: Sites across the United States, Italy and Spain contributed samples from acute and convalescent COVID-19. The analysed material was cDNA or gDNA that came from T cells, B-cell-depleted T cells, or PBMCs.

Assay: immunoSEQ multiplex PCR; the TCRdb copy retains only in-frame clones and omits some. Of about 60,000 clones listed, 80% to 85% were seen once; the top ten hold about 9.4%. The receptor was derived from a man under 40 with COVID-19, enrolled during active disease. The sample comprised peripheral blood.

CDR3 sequence reads: CASSSRGRQETQYF. The CDR3 region has the DNA TGTGCCAGCAGCTCCAGAGGTCGTCAAGAGACCCAGTACTTC. The chain couples TRBV7-9 to TRBJ2-5; D gene unclear. Trimming removed 4 bases from V and 2 bases from J, with 11 bases in between. This CDR3 is 14 amino acids long. Germline CDR1 is SEHNR and CDR2 is FQNEAQ (reference sequence). The whole variable domain, remainder taken from reference TRBV7-9 and TRBJ2-5, is DTGVSQNPRHKITKRGQNVTFRCDPISEHNRLYWYRQTLGQGPEFLTYFQNEAQLEKSRLLSDRFSAERPKGSFSTLEIQRTEQGDSAMYLCASSSRGRQETQYFGPGTRLLVL.